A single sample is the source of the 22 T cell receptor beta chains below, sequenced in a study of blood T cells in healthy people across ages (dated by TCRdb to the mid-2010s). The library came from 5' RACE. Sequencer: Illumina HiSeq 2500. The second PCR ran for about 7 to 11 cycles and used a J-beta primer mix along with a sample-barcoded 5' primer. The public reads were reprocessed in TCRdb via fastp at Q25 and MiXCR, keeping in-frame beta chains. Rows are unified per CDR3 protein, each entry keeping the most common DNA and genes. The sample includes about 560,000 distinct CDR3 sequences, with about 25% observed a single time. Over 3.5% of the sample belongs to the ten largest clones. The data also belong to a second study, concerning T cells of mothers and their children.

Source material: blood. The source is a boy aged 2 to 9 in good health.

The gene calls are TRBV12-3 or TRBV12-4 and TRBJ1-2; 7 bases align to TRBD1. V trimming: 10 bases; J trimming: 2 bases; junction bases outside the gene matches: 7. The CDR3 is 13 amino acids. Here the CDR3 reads CATDRQGNYGYTF. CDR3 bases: TGTGCCACCGATAGACAGGGCAACTATGGCTACACCTTC.

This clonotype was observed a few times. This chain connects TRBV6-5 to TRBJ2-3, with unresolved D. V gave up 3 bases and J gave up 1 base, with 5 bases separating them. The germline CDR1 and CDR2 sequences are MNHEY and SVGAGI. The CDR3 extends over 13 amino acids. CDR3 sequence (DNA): TGTGCCAGCAGTTATCCCGGCACAGATACGCAGTATTTT. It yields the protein CASSYPGTDTQYF.

The CDR3 region is CASSLDRGSEQFF. Written as DNA, the CDR3 is TGTGCCAGCAGCTTGGACAGGGGGAGTGAGCAGTTCTTC. The chain couples TRBV5-5 to TRBJ2-1; 8 bases map to TRBD1. Germline CDR1 and CDR2: SGHKS and YYEKEE (reference sequence). J gave up 9 bases and V 0 bases, and 2 bases lay outside the gene matches. This CDR3 spans 13 amino acids.

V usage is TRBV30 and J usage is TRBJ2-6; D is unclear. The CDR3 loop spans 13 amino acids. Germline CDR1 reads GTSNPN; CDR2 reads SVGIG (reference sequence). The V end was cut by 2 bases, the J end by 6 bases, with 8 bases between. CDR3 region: CAWSFVEANVLTF. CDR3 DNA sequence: TGTGCCTGGAGTTTTGTGGAGGCCAACGTCCTGACTTTC.

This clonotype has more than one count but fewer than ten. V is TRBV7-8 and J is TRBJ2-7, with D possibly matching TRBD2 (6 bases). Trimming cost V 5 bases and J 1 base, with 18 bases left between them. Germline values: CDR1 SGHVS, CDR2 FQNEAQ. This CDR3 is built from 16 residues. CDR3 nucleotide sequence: TGTGCCAGCAGCCCTGGGAATAAGCGGGTGTCCTACGAGCAGTACTTC. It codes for CASSPGNKRVSYEQYF.

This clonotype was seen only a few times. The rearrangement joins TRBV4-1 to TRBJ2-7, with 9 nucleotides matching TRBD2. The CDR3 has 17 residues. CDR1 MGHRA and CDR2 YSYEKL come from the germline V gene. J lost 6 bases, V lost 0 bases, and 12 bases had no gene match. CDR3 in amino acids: CASSQEKAGTSMREQYF. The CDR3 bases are TGCGCCAGCAGCCAAGAAAAAGCCGGGACTAGCATGCGCGAGCAGTACTTC.

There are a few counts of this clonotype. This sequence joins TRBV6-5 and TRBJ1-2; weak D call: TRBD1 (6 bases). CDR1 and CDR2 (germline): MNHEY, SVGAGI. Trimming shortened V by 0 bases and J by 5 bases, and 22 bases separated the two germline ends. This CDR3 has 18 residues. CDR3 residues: CASSYSNTGTLLAYGYTF. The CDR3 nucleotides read TGTGCCAGCAGTTACTCGAATACAGGGACGCTTCTCGCTTATGGCTACACCTTC.

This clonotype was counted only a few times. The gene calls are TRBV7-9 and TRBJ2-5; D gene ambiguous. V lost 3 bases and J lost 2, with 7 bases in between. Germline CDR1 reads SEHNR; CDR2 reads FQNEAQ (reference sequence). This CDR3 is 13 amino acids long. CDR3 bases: TGTGCCAGCAGCTTTGAAGTACAAGAGACCCAGTACTTC. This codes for CASSFEVQETQYF. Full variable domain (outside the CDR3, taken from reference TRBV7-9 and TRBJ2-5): DTGVSQNPRHKITKRGQNVTFRCDPISEHNRLYWYRQTLGQGPEFLTYFQNEAQLEKSRLLSDRFSAERPKGSFSTLEIQRTEQGDSAMYLCASSFEVQETQYFGPGTRLLVL.

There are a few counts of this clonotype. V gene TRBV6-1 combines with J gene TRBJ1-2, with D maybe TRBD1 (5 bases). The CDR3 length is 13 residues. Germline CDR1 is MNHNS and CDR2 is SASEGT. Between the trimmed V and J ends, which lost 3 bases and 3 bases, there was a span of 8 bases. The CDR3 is CASSEGDHYGYTF. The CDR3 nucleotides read TGTGCCAGCAGTGAGGGGGACCACTATGGCTACACCTTC.

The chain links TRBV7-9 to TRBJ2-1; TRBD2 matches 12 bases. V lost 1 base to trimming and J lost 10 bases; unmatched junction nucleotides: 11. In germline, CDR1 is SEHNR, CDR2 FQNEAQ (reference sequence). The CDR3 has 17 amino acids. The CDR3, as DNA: TGTGCCAGCAGCTTAGGAAATAATCGACTAGCGGGGGACGAGCAGTTCTTC. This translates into CASSLGNNRLAGDEQFF.

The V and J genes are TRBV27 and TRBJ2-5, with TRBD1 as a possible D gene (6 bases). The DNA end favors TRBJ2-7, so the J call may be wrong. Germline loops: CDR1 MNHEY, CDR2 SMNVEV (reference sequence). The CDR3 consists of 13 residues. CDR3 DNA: TGTGCCAGCAAACAACAGGGAAGTTTCGAGCAGTACTTC. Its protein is CASKQQGSFEQYF.

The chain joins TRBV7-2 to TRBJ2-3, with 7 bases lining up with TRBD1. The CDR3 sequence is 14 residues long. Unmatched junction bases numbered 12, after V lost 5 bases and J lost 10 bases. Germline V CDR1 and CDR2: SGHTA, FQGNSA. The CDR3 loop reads CASSLQGTVSAQYF. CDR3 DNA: TGTGCCAGCAGCCTACAGGGGACCGTTTCTGCGCAGTATTTT. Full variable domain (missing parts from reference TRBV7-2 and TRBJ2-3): GAGVSQSPSNKVTEKGKDVELRCDPISGHTALYWYRQSLGQGLEFLIYFQGNSAPDKSGLPSDRFSAERTGGSVSTLTIQRTQQEDSAVYLCASSLQGTVSAQYFGPGTRLTVL.

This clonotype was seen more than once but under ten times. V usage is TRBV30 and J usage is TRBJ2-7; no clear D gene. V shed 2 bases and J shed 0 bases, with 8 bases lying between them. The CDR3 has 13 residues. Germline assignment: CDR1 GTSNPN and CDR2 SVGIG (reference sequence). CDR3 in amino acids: CAWSLGPSYEQYF. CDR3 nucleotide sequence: TGTGCCTGGAGTCTGGGTCCCTCCTACGAGCAGTACTTC.

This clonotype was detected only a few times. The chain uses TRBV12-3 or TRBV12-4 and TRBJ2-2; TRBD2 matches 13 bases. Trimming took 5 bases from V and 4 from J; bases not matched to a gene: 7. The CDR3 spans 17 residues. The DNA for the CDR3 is TGTGCCAGCAGTCTCCCACTAGCGGGAGGGACCACCGGGGAGCTGTTTTTT. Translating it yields CASSLPLAGGTTGELFF.

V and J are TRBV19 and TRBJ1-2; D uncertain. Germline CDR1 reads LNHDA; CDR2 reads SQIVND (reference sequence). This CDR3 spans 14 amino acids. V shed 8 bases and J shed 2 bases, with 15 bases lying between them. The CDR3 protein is CASSIMGENYGYTF. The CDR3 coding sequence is TGTGCCAGTTCGATAATGGGAGAGAACTATGGCTACACCTTC.

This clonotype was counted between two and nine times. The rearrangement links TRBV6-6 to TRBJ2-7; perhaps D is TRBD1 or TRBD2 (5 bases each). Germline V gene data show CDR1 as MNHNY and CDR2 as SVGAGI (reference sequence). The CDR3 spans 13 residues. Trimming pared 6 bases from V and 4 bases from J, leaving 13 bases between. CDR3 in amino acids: CASSLTWGYEQYF. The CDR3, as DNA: TGTGCCAGCAGCCTAACGTGGGGGTACGAGCAGTACTTC.

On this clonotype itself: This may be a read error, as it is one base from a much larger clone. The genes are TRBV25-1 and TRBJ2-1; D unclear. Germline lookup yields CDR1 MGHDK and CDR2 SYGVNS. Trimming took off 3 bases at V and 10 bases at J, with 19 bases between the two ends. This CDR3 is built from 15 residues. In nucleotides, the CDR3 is TGTGCCAGCAGTGAGGGCTCTTCCGAAGATTGGGAGCAGTTCTTC. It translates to CASSEGSSEDWEQFF.

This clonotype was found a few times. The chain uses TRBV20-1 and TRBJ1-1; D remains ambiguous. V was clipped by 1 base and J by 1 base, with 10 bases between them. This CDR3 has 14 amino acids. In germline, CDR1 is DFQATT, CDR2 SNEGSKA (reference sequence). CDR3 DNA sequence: TGCAGTGCTAGAGTAGGCAGCCCGAACACTGAAGCTTTCTTT. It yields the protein CSARVGSPNTEAFF.

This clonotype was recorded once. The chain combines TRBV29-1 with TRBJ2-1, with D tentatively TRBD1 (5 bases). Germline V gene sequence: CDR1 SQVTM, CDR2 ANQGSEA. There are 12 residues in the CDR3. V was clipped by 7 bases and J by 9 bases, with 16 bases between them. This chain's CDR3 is CSATTRDVEQFF. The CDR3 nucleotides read TGCAGCGCCACTACCAGGGATGTTGAGCAGTTCTTC.

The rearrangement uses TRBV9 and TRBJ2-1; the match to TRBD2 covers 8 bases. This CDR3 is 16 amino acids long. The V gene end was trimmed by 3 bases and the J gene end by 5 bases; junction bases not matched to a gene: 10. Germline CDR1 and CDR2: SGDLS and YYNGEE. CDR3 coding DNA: TGTGCCAGCAGCGGAGCTCTGGCGGGAGGTGACAATGAGCAGTTCTTC. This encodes CASSGALAGGDNEQFF.

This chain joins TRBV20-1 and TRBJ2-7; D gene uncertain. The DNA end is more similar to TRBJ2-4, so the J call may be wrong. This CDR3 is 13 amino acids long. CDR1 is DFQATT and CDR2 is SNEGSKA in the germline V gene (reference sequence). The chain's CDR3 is CSAPRTTKNIQYF. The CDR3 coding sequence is TGCAGTGCTCCAAGGACCACGAAAAACATTCAGTACTTC.

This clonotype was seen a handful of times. CDR3 sequence (DNA): TGCAGCGTTGGACGGGGGGTAGAGACCCAGTACTTC. It encodes CSVGRGVETQYF. The chain carries TRBV29-1 and TRBJ2-5, with 7 bases matching TRBD2. V was pared by 4 bases and J by 4 bases, with 3 bases of the junction left unmatched. Germline lookup yields CDR1 SQVTM and CDR2 ANQGSEA. The CDR3 is 12 residues long.